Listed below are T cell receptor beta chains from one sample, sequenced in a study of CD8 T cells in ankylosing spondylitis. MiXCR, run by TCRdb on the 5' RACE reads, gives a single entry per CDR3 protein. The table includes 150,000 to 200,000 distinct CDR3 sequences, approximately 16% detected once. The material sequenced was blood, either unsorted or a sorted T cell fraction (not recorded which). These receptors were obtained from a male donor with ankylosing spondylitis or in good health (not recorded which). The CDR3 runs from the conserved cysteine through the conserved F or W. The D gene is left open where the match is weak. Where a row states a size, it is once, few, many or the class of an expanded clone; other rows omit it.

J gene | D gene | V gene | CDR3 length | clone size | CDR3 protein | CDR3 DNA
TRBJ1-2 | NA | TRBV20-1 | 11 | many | CSADRYYGYTF | TGCAGTGCTGACCGCTACTATGGCTACACCTTC
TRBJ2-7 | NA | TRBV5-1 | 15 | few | CASSLAGTPDTEQYF | TGCGCCAGCAGCCTTGCCGGGACCCCCGATACCGAGCAGTACTTC
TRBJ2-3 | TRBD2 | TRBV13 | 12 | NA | CATGGRTDTQYF | TGTGCCACGGGAGGACGCACAGATACGCAGTATTTT
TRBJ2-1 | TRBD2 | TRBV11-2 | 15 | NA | CASSLQREVPNEQFF | TGTGCCAGCAGCTTACAGCGGGAGGTCCCCAACGAGCAGTTCTTC
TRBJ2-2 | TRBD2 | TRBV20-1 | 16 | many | CSARASAGGPVGELFF | TGCAGTGCTAGGGCGTCAGCGGGAGGGCCCGTCGGGGAGCTGTTTTTT
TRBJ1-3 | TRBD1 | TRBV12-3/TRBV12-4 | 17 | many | CASSLGTGAHSGNTIYF | TGTGCCAGCAGTTTAGGGACAGGGGCCCACTCTGGAAACACCATATATTTT
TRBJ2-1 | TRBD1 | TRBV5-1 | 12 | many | CASSLEGGEQFF | TGCGCCAGCAGCTTGGAAGGGGGCGAGCAGTTCTTC
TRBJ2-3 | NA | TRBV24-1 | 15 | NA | CATSDLKRSTDTQYF | TGTGCCACCAGTGATTTAAAACGGAGCACAGATACGCAGTATTTT
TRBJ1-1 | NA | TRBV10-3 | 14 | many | CAISRQGSNTEAFF | TGTGCCATCAGCCGCCAGGGGAGTAACACTGAAGCTTTCTTT
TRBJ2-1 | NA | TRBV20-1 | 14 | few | CSAIGGGNNNEQFF | TGCAGTGCGATCGGTGGAGGGAACAACAATGAGCAGTTCTTC
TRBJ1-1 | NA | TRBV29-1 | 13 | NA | CSVEGERSAEAFF | TGCAGCGTTGAAGGCGAGCGGTCCGCTGAAGCTTTCTTT
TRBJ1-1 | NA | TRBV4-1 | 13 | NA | CASSRIPGTEAFF | TGCGCCAGCAGCCGCATCCCGGGGACTGAAGCTTTCTTT
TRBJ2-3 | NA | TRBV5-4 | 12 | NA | CASSLDQDTQYF | TGTGCCAGCAGCTTGGATCAAGATACGCAGTATTTT
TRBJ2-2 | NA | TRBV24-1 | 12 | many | CATSRGTGELFF | TGTGCCACCAGCCGGGGCACCGGGGAGCTGTTTTTT
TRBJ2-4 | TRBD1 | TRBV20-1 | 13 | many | CSARTGFGNIQYF | TGCAGTGCCAGGACAGGGTTCGGAAACATTCAGTACTTC
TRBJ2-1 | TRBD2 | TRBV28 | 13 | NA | CASSRGGADEQFF | TGTGCCAGCAGCCGCGGGGGAGCCGATGAGCAGTTCTTC
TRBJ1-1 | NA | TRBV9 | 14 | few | CASSAHVSNTEAFF | TGTGCCAGCAGCGCCCACGTGTCGAACACTGAAGCTTTCTTT
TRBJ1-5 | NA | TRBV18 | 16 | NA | CASSPAGGISNQHQHF | TGTGCCAGCTCACCGGCCGGGGGGATTAGCAATCAGCACCAGCATTTT
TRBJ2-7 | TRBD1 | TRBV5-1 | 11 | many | CASRTGSEQYF | TGCGCCAGCAGGACAGGGAGCGAGCAGTACTTC
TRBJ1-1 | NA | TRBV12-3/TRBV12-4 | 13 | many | CASMKGSPTEAFF | TGTGCCAGCATGAAAGGGAGCCCCACTGAAGCTTTCTTT
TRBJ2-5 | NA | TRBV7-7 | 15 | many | CASSLGRTYQETQYF | TGTGCCAGCAGCTTAGGGAGGACATACCAAGAGACCCAGTACTTC
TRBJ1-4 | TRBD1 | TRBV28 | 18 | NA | CASSWDFRDRGQGEKLFF | TGTGCCAGCAGTTGGGATTTCCGAGACAGGGGGCAAGGAGAAAAACTGTTTTTT
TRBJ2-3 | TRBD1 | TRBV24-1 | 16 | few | CATSDLQGQGTDTQYF | TGTGCCACCAGTGATTTGCAGGGACAGGGCACAGATACGCAGTATTTT
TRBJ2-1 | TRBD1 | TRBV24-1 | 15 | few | CATSADRAPYNEQFF | TGTGCCACCAGTGCCGACAGGGCCCCCTACAATGAGCAGTTCTTC
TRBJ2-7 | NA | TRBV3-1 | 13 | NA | CASSVGGGREQYF | TGTGCCAGCAGCGTTGGTGGGGGACGCGAGCAGTACTTC
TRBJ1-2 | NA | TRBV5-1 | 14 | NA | CASSLVVGSSGYTF | TGCGCCAGCAGCTTGGTTGTCGGTTCAAGTGGCTACACCTTC
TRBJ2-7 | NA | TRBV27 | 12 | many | CARALNRMRQYF | TGTGCCAGGGCCCTTAACCGCATGCGGCAGTACTTC
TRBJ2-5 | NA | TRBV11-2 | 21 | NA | CASSFRAFVGWLEGKAETQYF | TGTGCCAGCAGCTTTCGGGCATTTGTTGGGTGGCTGGAGGGAAAGGCAGAGACCCAGTACTTC
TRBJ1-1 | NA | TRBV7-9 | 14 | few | CASSSRPNVAEAFF | TGTGCCAGCAGCTCCCGCCCTAATGTGGCTGAAGCTTTCTTT
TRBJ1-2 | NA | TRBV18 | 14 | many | CASSLGQTAYGYTF | TGTGCCAGCTCACTCGGACAGACGGCCTATGGCTACACCTTC
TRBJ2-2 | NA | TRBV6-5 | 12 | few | CASKHGDGELFF | TGTGCCAGCAAACACGGGGACGGGGAGCTGTTTTTT
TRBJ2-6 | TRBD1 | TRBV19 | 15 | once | CASRGTGAGANVLTF | TGTGCCAGTCGCGGGACAGGGGCTGGGGCCAACGTCCTGACTTTC
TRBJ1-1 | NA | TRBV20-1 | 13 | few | CSSAPRLRAEAFF | TGCAGTTCAGCGCCTCGGCTCCGGGCTGAAGCTTTCTTT
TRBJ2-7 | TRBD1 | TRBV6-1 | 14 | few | CASSFNRGSSEQYF | TGTGCCAGCAGCTTCAACAGGGGAAGCAGCGAGCAGTACTTC
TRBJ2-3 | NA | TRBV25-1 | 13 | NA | CASSDADPNTQYF | TGTGCCAGCAGTGATGCTGACCCAAATACGCAGTATTTT
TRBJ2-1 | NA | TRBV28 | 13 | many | CASGTGPNNEQFF | TGTGCCAGCGGAACCGGCCCTAACAATGAGCAGTTCTTC
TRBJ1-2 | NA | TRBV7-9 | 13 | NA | CASTSRANWGYTF | TGTGCCAGCACCTCCCGGGCGAACTGGGGCTACACCTTC
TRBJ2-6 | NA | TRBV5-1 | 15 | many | CASSLGFVGANVLTF | TGCGCCAGCAGCTTGGGGTTCGTTGGGGCCAACGTCCTGACTTTC
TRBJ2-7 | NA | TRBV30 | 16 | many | CAWSFLLAERIHEQYF | TGTGCCTGGAGTTTTCTACTAGCAGAAAGGATCCACGAGCAGTACTTC
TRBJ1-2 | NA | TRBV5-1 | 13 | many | CASSLPSSDGYTF | TGCGCCAGCAGCCTCCCGTCTTCCGATGGCTACACCTTC
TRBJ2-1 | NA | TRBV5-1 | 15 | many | CASSLGWQGINEQFF | TGCGCCAGCAGCTTGGGCTGGCAGGGTATCAATGAGCAGTTCTTC
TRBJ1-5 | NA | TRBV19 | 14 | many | CASKVSWTNQPQHF | TGTGCCAGCAAGGTCTCTTGGACAAATCAGCCCCAGCATTTT
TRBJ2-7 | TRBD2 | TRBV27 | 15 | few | CASGRASGNSYEQYF | TGTGCCAGCGGTCGTGCTAGCGGGAACTCCTACGAGCAGTACTTC
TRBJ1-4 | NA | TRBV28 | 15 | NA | CASSPGEEGVEKLFF | TGTGCCAGCAGTCCCGGAGAGGAAGGGGTTGAAAAACTGTTTTTT
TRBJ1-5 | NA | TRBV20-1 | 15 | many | CSAPKTEISNQPQHF | TGCAGTGCGCCGAAGACAGAAATTAGCAATCAGCCCCAGCATTTT
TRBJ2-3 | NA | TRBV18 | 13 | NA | CASSSTSQDTQYF | TGTGCCAGCTCATCCACCAGTCAGGATACGCAGTATTTT
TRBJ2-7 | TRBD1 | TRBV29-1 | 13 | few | CSVEGQGNYEQYF | TGCAGCGTTGAGGGACAGGGGAACTACGAGCAGTACTTC
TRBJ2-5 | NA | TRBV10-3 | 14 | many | CAISESRGVETQYF | TGTGCCATCAGTGAGTCAAGGGGCGTGGAGACCCAGTACTTC
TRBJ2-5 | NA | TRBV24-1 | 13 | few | CATSDSSQETQYF | TGTGCCACCAGTGATAGCAGTCAAGAGACCCAGTACTTC
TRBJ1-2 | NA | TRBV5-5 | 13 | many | CASSLGGNYGYTF | TGTGCCAGCAGCTTGGGCGGGAACTATGGCTACACCTTC
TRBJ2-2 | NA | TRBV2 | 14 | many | CASSEAGGTGELFF | TGTGCCAGCAGTGAAGCAGGGGGTACCGGGGAGCTGTTCTTT
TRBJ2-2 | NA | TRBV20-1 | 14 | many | CSALGGLDTGELFF | TGCAGTGCCCTGGGGGGGCTTGACACCGGGGAGCTGTTTTTT
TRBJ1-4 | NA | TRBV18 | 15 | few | CASSPPARTGEKLFF | TGTGCCAGCTCACCACCGGCACGGACGGGTGAAAAACTGTTTTTT